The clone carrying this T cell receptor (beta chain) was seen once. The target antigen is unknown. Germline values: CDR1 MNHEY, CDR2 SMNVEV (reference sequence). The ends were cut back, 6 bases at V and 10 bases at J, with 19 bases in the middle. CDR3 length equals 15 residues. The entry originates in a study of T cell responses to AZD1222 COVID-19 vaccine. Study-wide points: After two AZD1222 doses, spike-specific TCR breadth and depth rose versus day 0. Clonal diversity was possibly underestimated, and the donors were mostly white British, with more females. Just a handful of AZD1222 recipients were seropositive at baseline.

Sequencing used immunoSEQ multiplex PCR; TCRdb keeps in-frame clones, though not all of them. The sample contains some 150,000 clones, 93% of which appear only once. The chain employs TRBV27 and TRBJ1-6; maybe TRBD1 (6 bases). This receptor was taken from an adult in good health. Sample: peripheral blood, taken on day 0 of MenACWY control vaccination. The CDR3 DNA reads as TGTGCCAGCAGCCCGACAGGAGGGGTCGTGTCACCCCTCCACTTT. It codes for CASSPTGGVVSPLHF.